The source of this TCR beta chain is a study of CD8 T cells in ankylosing spondylitis (dated by TCRdb to 2016 to 2017). About the study as a whole: T cell receptor beta repertoires were profiled in healthy donors and ankylosing spondylitis patients so that disease-linked TCR variants could be found. The full study cohort comprised around 25 ankylosing spondylitis patients and approximately 100 healthy donors. Peripheral blood was sampled, and synovial fluid was also collected from ankylosing spondylitis patients.

Turning to this clonotype: Its antigen remains undetermined. No base quality information exists; no much larger clone differs at one position.

CDR1 and CDR2, looked up from the germline V gene, are MGHRA and YSYEKL. V is cut back by 2 bases and J by 7 bases, with 15 bases in the junction unmatched. Reading from cysteine to phenylalanine, the CDR3 counts 19 amino acids. Only the CDR3 DNA stays, 57 bases, in frame from base 1. What the authors observed across the whole study: According to the report, matched synovial fluid samples from ankylosing spondylitis patients were significantly enriched for the disease-linked clones. In peripheral blood, the disease-linked clones were found at relatively low frequencies and had a CD8+ phenotype. Blood from ankylosing spondylitis patients appeared to be characterized by a TCR beta motif composed of about eight highly homologous amino acid variants. Some TCR beta motif variants had previously been reported in synovial fluid and blood of reactive arthritis patients, which suggested common disease-initiation mechanisms.

Sequenced on an Illumina HiSeq 2500. TCR beta libraries were prepared by quantitative 5'-RACE with molecular barcodes. For the original study's pipeline: Disease-linked TCR variants were identified with a new computational method built on a probabilistic model of VDJ rearrangement. TCRdb reworked the public reads: Q25 trimming with fastp, MiXCR clone assembly, productive beta chains retained. Each CDR3 protein gets just one entry, which takes the most common genes and DNA from the rows behind it. The V and J calls and clone size are TCRdb's, not the authors'. In this sample the table shows about 750,000 distinct CDR3 sequences, roughly 19% of which occur a single time. The top ten hold around 20% of the sample.

Recombination linked TRBV4-1 to TRBJ2-1; 12 of the junction bases match TRBD1. This clonotype was obtained from a male donor with ankylosing spondylitis. The specimen sequenced was blood, either unsorted or a sorted T cell fraction (not recorded which). The CDR3: CASSQPVPGQGARENEQFF. The sequenced DNA is TGCGCCAGCAGCCAACCAGTCCCGGGACAGGGGGCGCGGGAAAATGAGCAGTTCTTC.